This T cell receptor beta chain was observed in a study of long-term antiretroviral therapy in people with HIV. V lost 3 bases and J lost 4; bases outside the gene matches: 8. The CDR3 has 16 residues. Looked up from germline, CDR1 is LNHNV and CDR2 is YYDKDF (reference sequence). It was version v3.0 of the immunoSEQ assay that was run at survey level. Data came from immunoSEQ multiplex PCR; TCRdb stores just in-frame clones and leaves some out. The table lists 38,000 or so clones, over 90% of them singletons, with 2% to 2.5% in the top ten. The count of this clone is one. Material: unsorted PBMCs, obtained approximately 9.5 years after starting antiretroviral therapy. The sequence derives from a man younger than 40 with HIV. The chain employs TRBV15 and TRBJ2-1, with 8 nucleotides matching TRBD2. CDR3 nucleotides: TGTGCCACCAGCAGGGGTCGGGCGGGGGGTTACAATGAGCAGTTCTTC. It translates to CATSRGRAGGYNEQFF.